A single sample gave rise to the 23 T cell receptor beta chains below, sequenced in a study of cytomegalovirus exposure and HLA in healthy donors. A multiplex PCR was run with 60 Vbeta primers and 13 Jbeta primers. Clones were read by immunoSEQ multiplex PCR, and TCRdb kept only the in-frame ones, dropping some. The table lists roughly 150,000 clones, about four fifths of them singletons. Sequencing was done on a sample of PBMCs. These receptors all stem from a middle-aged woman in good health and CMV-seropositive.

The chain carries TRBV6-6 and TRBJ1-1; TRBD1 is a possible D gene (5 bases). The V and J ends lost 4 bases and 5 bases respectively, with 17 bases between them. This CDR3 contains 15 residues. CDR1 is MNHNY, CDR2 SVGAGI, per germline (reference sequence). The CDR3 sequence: CASSLQRAGRTEAFF. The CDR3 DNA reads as TGTGCCAGCAGTTTGCAAAGGGCAGGGAGGACTGAAGCTTTCTTT.

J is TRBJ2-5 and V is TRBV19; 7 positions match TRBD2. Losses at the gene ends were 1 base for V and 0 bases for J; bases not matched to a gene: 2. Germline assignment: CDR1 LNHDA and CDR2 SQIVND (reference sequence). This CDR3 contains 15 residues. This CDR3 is CASSIGLADQETQYF. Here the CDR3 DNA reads TGTGCCAGTAGTATAGGACTAGCAGACCAAGAGACCCAGTACTTC.

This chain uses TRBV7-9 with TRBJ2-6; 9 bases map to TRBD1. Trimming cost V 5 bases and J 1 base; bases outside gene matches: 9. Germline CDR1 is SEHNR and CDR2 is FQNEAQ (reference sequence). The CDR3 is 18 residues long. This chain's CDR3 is CASSQGQGIASGANVLTF. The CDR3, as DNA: TGTGCCAGCAGCCAAGGACAGGGGATTGCGTCTGGGGCCAACGTCCTGACTTTC.

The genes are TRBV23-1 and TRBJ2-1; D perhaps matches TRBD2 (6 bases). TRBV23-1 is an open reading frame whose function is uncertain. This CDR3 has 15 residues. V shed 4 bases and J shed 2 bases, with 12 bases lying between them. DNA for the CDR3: TGCGCCAGCAGTCGGAGGGGCCTTACCTACAATGAGCAGTTCTTC. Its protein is CASSRRGLTYNEQFF.

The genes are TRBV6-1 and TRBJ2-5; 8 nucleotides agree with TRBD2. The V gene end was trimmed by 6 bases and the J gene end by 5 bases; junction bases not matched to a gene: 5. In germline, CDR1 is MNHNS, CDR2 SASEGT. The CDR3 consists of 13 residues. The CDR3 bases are TGTGCCAGCAGATCGGGAGGGCCGGAGACCCAGTACTTC. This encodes CASRSGGPETQYF.

CDR3 bases: TGTGCCAGCAGTTTAGCCGCGGGGGGAAATGAAAAACTGTTTTTT. Encoded protein: CASSLAAGGNEKLFF. The chain links TRBV28 to TRBJ1-4; D possibly corresponds to TRBD1 (5 bases). Trimming shortened V by 2 bases and J by 5 bases, and 12 bases separated the two germline ends. This CDR3 has 15 amino acids. Germline CDR1 is MDHEN and CDR2 is SYDVKM.

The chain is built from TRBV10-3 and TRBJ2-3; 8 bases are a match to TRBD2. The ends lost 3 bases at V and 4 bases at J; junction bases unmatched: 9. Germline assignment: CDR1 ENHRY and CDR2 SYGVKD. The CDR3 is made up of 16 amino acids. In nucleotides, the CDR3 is TGTGCCATCAGTGAAAGTTCGGGGACTAGTGCAGATACGCAGTATTTT. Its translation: CAISESSGTSADTQYF.

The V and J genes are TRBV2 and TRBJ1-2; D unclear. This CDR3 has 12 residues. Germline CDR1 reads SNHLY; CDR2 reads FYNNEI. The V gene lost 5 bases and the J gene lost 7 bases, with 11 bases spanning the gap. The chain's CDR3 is CASSPRHAGYTF. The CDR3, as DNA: TGTGCCAGCAGTCCCCGACACGCTGGCTACACCTTC.

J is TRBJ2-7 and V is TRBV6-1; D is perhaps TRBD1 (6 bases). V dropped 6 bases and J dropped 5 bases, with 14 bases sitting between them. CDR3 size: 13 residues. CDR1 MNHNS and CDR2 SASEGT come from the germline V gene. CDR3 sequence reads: CASSPRGGDEQYF. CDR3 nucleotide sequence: TGTGCCAGCAGCCCCAGGGGTGGTGACGAGCAGTACTTC.

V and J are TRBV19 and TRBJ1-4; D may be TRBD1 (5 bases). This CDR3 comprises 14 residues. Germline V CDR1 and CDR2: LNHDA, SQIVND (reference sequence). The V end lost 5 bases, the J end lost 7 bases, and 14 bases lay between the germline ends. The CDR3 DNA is TGTGCCAGTAGTTTTCAGGGCCAAGGTGAAAAACTGTTTTTT. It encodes CASSFQGQGEKLFF. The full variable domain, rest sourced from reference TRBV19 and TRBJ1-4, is DGGITQSPKYLFRKEGQNVTLSCEQNLNHDAMYWYRQDPGQGLRLIYYSQIVNDFQKGDIAEGYSVSREKKESFPLTVTSAQKNPTAFYLCASSFQGQGEKLFFGSGTQLSVL.

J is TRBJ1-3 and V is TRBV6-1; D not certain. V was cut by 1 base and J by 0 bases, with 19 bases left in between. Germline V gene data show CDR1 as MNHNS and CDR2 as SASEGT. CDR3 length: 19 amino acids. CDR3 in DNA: TGTGCCAGCAGTGAAGAGAGTTTTTGGGCTAACGGCTCTGGAAACACCATATATTTT. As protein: CASSEESFWANGSGNTIYF.

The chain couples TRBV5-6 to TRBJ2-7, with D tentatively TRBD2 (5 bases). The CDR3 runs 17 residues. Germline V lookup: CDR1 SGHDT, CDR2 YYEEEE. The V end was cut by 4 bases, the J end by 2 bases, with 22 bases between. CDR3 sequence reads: CASSRHNAGRPTYEQYF. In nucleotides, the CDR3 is TGTGCCAGCAGCCGACATAATGCGGGCCGTCCCACCTACGAGCAGTACTTC.

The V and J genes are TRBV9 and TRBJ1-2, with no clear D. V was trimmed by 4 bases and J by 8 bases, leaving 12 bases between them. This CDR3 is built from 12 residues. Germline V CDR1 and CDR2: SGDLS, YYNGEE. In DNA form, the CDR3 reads TGTGCCAGCAGCCCCCACAGAGACGGCTACACCTTC. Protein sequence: CASSPHRDGYTF.

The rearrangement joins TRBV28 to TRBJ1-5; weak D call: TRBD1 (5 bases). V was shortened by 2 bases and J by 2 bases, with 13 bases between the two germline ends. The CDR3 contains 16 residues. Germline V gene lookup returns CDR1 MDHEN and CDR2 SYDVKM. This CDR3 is CASSLRFGGGNQPQHF. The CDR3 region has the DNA TGTGCCAGCAGTTTAAGGTTCGGGGGTGGCAATCAGCCCCAGCATTTT.

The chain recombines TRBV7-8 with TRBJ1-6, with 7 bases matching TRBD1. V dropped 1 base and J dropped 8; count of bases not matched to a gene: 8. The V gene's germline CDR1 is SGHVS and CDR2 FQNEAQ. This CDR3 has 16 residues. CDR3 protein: CASSLVDRVVDSPLHF. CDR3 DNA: TGTGCCAGCAGCTTAGTAGACAGGGTAGTAGATTCACCCCTCCACTTT.

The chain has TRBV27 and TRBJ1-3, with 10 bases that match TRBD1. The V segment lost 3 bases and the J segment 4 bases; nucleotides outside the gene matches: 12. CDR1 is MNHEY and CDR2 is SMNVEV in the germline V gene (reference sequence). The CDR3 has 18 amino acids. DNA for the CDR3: TGTGCCAGCAGTTTGAAACCCGGGACAGGGGCTTTCGGAAACACCATATATTTT. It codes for CASSLKPGTGAFGNTIYF.

The CDR3 DNA is TGCAGCGTTGGAAACAGGGGAACTCCCGATGGCTACACCTTC. This translates into CSVGNRGTPDGYTF. This chain uses TRBV29-1 with TRBJ1-2; TRBD1 matches 7 bases. The CDR3 runs 14 residues. The junction had 11 bases not matched to a gene; V was cut back by 4 bases and J by 6 bases. Looked up from germline, CDR1 is SQVTM and CDR2 is ANQGSEA.

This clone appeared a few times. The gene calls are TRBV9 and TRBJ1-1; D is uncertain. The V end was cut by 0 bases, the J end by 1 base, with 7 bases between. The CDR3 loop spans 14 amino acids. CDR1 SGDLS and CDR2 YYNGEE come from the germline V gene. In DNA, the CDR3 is TGTGCCAGCAGCGTAGAGAGTAGGAACACTGAAGCTTTCTTT. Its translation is CASSVESRNTEAFF.

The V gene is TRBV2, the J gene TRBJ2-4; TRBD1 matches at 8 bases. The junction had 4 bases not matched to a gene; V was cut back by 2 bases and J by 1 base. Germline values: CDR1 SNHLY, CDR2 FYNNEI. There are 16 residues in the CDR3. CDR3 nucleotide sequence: TGTGCCAGCAGTGAAAAGCGGACAGGGGCCAAAAACATTCAGTACTTC. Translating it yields CASSEKRTGAKNIQYF. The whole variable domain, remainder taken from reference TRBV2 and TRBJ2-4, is EPEVTQTPSHQVTQMGQEVILRCVPISNHLYFYWYRQILGQKVEFLVSFYNNEISEKSEIFDDQFSVERPDGSNFTLKIRSTKLEDSAMYFCASSEKRTGAKNIQYFGAGTRLSVL.

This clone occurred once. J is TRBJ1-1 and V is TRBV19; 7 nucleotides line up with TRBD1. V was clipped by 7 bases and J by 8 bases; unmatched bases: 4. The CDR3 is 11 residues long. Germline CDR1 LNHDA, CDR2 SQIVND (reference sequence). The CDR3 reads CASTLGQEAFF. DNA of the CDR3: TGTGCCAGTACCTTGGGACAGGAAGCTTTCTTT.

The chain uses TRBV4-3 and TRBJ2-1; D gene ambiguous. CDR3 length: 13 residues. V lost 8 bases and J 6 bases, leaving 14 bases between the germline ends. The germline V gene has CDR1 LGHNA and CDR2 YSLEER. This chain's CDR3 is CASASISGNEQFF. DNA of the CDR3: TGCGCCAGCGCCTCGATCTCCGGCAATGAGCAGTTCTTC.

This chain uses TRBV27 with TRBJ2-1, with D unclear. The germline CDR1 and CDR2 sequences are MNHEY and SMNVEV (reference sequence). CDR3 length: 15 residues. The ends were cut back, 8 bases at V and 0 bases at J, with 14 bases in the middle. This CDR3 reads CASLNRAPSYNEQFF. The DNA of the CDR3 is TGTGCCAGCCTCAATAGAGCGCCCTCCTACAATGAGCAGTTCTTC.

The CDR3, as DNA: TGTGCCAGCAGTTACTCCACGGCGCGGGGGCGAGAGACCCAGTACTTC. Protein sequence: CASSYSTARGRETQYF. This sequence joins TRBV6-6 and TRBJ2-5; a possible D gene is TRBD2 (7 bases). CDR1 and CDR2 from the germline V gene are MNHNY and SVGAGI (reference sequence). V was shortened by 0 bases and J by 4 bases, with 15 bases between the two germline ends. This CDR3 spans 16 amino acids.